The 27 T cell receptor beta chains presented below share a single source sample, sequenced in a study of beta chain features in type 1 diabetes. Sequencing targeted expressed TCRB transcripts, as all isolated RNA had been reverse transcribed. TCRdb keeps only in-frame clones here, not all; method: immunoSEQ multiplex PCR. The profile shows around 99,000 clones, almost 40% of them singletons. Sequences were obtained from stem cell memory CD4+ T cells from blood. The receptors derive from a woman aged 18-30 years in good health.

The chain joins TRBV4-2 to TRBJ2-1, with a possible D match to TRBD2 (5 bases). The CDR3 sequence is 14 residues long. Trimming left V 0 bases short and J 4 bases short, with 7 bases between. Germline V CDR1 and CDR2: LGHNA, YNFKEQ. The CDR3 sequence is CASSQEQRYNEQFF. The CDR3 DNA reads as TGTGCCAGCAGCCAAGAACAGCGGTACAATGAGCAGTTCTTC.

The chain joins TRBV5-1 to TRBJ2-6; TRBD2 is a possible D gene (6 bases). Germline CDR1 and CDR2: SGHRS and YFSETQ. Trimming shortened V by 2 bases and J by 1 base, and 10 bases separated the two germline ends. This CDR3 comprises 16 residues. CDR3: CASSLTGTSGANVLTF. The DNA of the CDR3 is TGCGCCAGCAGCTTAACCGGGACTTCTGGGGCCAACGTCCTGACTTTC.

This clone turned up a few times. The chain carries TRBV28 and TRBJ2-7; 12 bases fit TRBD1. Germline assignment: CDR1 MDHEN and CDR2 SYDVKM. The CDR3 sequence is 17 residues long. V was clipped by 2 bases and J by 2 bases; unmatched bases: 7. The CDR3 reads CASSLGMGQGATYEQYF. Here the CDR3 DNA reads TGTGCCAGCAGTTTAGGGATGGGACAGGGGGCCACCTACGAGCAGTACTTC.

This chain uses TRBV4-2 with TRBJ2-1; the match to TRBD2 covers 7 bases. The V segment lost 0 bases and the J segment 7 bases; nucleotides outside the gene matches: 0. The CDR3 is made up of 13 amino acids. Per germline, CDR1 LGHNA and CDR2 YNFKEQ. In DNA form, the CDR3 reads TGTGCCAGCAGCCAAGAACTAGCGAATGAGCAGTTCTTC. As protein: CASSQELANEQFF.

The sample holds a few counts of this clone. The rearrangement links TRBV15 to TRBJ2-5; D might be TRBD2 (6 bases). In germline, CDR1 is LNHNV, CDR2 YYDKDF (reference sequence). The CDR3 has 14 residues. V was cut by 3 bases and J by 7 bases, with 15 bases left in between. The CDR3, as DNA: TGTGCCACCAGCAGGGGGGGTCTGACTGGGACCCAGTACTTC. It encodes CATSRGGLTGTQYF.

The rearrangement uses TRBV28 and TRBJ1-2; 7 bases match TRBD1. CDR3 length: 14 amino acids. Trimming removed 2 bases from V and 8 bases from J; junction bases left unmatched: 8. From germline, CDR1 is MDHEN and CDR2 SYDVKM. The CDR3 spells CASSLRDSMRGYTF. In DNA, the CDR3 is TGTGCCAGCAGTTTAAGGGACAGTATGCGCGGCTACACCTTC.

This clone was seen only a few times. The chain links TRBV9 to TRBJ2-1; 8 positions match TRBD2. Trimming removed 1 base from V and 6 bases from J; junction bases left unmatched: 3. The length of the CDR3 is 14 residues. Germline V gene sequence: CDR1 SGDLS, CDR2 YYNGEE. CDR3 DNA sequence: TGTGCCAGCAGCGTAAGCGGGAGTACCAATGAGCAGTTCTTC. Amino acids: CASSVSGSTNEQFF.

The chain is built from TRBV7-3 and TRBJ2-3, with 8 bases lining up with TRBD2. The CDR3 totals 16 residues. The ends lost 5 bases at V and 1 base at J; junction bases unmatched: 8. Germline V gene data show CDR1 as SGHTA and CDR2 as FQGTGA. The CDR3 here is CASSQRPGLGTDTQYF. In DNA, the CDR3 is TGTGCCAGCAGCCAACGTCCGGGACTAGGCACAGATACGCAGTATTTT.

The rearrangement links TRBV7-2 to TRBJ2-3; TRBD1 matches at 7 bases. Germline values: CDR1 SGHTA, CDR2 FQGNSA. The ends lost 5 bases at V and 8 bases at J; junction bases unmatched: 13. The CDR3 spans 15 residues. In DNA form, the CDR3 reads TGTGCCAGCAGCCCAAAAGCGACAGGGTTTGGTACGCAGTATTTT. The encoded protein is CASSPKATGFGTQYF.

This clone was counted between two and nine times. The J gene is TRBJ2-1, the V gene TRBV4-3, with TRBD2 matching 8 bases. Germline CDR1 is LGHNA and CDR2 is YSLEER. Losses at the gene ends were 1 base for V and 1 base for J; bases not matched to a gene: 9. The CDR3 length is 18 residues. The CDR3 sequence: CASSQVIRAGASYNEQFF. CDR3 sequence (DNA): TGCGCCAGCAGCCAAGTTATCCGAGCGGGGGCATCCTACAATGAGCAGTTCTTC.

This chain joins TRBV30 and TRBJ2-5; D gene unclear. V was pared by 2 bases and J by 3 bases, with 10 bases between. Germline CDR1 reads GTSNPN; CDR2 reads SVGIG (reference sequence). CDR3 length: 13 amino acids. This CDR3 reads CAWSYGSKETQYF. The CDR3 nucleotides read TGTGCCTGGAGTTACGGGTCGAAAGAGACCCAGTACTTC.

The V call is TRBV18, the J call TRBJ2-3; a possible D gene is TRBD2 (6 bases). Germline V lookup: CDR1 KGHSH, CDR2 LQKENI. The CDR3 sequence is 16 residues long. V was pared by 2 bases and J by 1 base, with 13 bases between. This CDR3 reads CASSPGQRVRTDTQYF. The CDR3 DNA is TGTGCCAGCTCACCAGGCCAGCGGGTGCGCACAGATACGCAGTATTTT.

Points on this clone: Sequence at one end of the junction differs from germline and may be a read error. This CDR3 is also generated by other DNA sequences in the sample. The chain links TRBV10-3 to TRBJ1-2; 10 nucleotides align to TRBD1. The CDR3 extends over 15 amino acids. CDR1 and CDR2 from the germline V gene are ENHRY and SYGVKD. The CDR3 DNA reads as TGTGCTATCAGTGCAAGGGACAGGGGAGAGTATGGCTACACCTTC. It is translated as CAISARDRGEYGYTF.

This clone occurred once. The V call is TRBV19, the J call TRBJ2-6; D gene uncertain. V was shortened by 5 bases and J by 0 bases, with 11 bases between the two germline ends. CDR1 is LNHDA and CDR2 is SQIVND in the germline V gene (reference sequence). This CDR3 contains 16 residues. Here the CDR3 reads CASSAKRISGANVLTF. CDR3 in DNA: TGTGCCAGTAGTGCCAAGCGAATCTCTGGGGCCAACGTCCTGACTTTC.

J is TRBJ2-7 and V is TRBV7-9; a weak D match, TRBD2 (5 bases). V was trimmed by 0 bases and J by 2 bases, leaving 8 bases between them. This CDR3 has 14 residues. Germline V gene sequence: CDR1 SEHNR, CDR2 FQNEAQ (reference sequence). The CDR3 DNA follows: TGTGCCAGCAGCTTAGCGGGGAGCCCCTACGAGCAGTACTTC. It encodes CASSLAGSPYEQYF.

This chain joins TRBV7-2 and TRBJ2-1; TRBD2 aligns across 7 bases. V lost 2 bases and J lost 3; bases outside the gene matches: 10. Per the germline V gene, CDR1 is SGHTA and CDR2 is FQGNSA. This CDR3 contains 17 residues. For the CDR3, the DNA is TGTGCCAGCAGCTTAAATTTGGGGGGGAGGCTCTACAATGAGCAGTTCTTC. It encodes CASSLNLGGRLYNEQFF.

A few counts support this clone. The V gene is TRBV28, the J gene TRBJ2-1, with no clear D. Trimming took 6 bases from V and 4 from J, leaving 4 bases between them. This CDR3 spans 11 amino acids. The germline V gene encodes CDR1 MDHEN and CDR2 SYDVKM. CDR3 nucleotides: TGTGCCAGCAGGGAGTACAATGAGCAGTTCTTC. Translation gives CASREYNEQFF.

This clone was recorded a few times. This chain joins TRBV19 and TRBJ1-1, with D possibly matching TRBD1 (6 bases). Germline CDR1 and CDR2: LNHDA and SQIVND (reference sequence). This CDR3 spans 13 amino acids. V lost 9 bases and J 6 bases, leaving 17 bases between the germline ends. The chain's CDR3 is CASQGQKNAEAFF. The CDR3 DNA sequence: TGTGCCAGCCAAGGACAGAAAAACGCTGAAGCTTTCTTT.

This clone was observed a handful of times. The chain is built from TRBV5-4 and TRBJ2-7, with 10 bases that match TRBD1. Germline CDR1 and CDR2: SGHNT and YYREEE (reference sequence). Trimming cost V 3 bases and J 5 bases; bases outside gene matches: 8. The CDR3 is 15 amino acids. CDR3 in amino acids: CASSSTGTGENEQYF. CDR3 nucleotide sequence: TGTGCCAGCAGCTCGACCGGGACAGGGGAAAACGAGCAGTACTTC.

This clone was detected a few times. The rearrangement links TRBV9 to TRBJ2-2, with 12 bases fitting TRBD2. Germline CDR1 is SGDLS and CDR2 is YYNGEE. The CDR3 covers 16 residues. With 4 bases clipped from V and 4 bases from J, the junction kept 5 bases outside the gene matches. For the CDR3, the DNA is TGTGCCAGCAGCTTGGGACTAGCGGGCCGCACCGGGGAGCTGTTTTTT. This encodes CASSLGLAGRTGELFF.

Turning to this clone: One end of the junction fails to match germline, which may point to a read error. This rearrangement joins TRBV7-2 to TRBJ2-5; D gene ambiguous. The CDR3 has 10 residues. The germline gives CDR1 SGHTA, CDR2 FQGNSA. CDR3 residues: CASSGEPQYF. The DNA for the CDR3 is TGTGCCAGCAGCGGAGAGCCCCAGTACTTC.

V is TRBV5-1 and J is TRBJ2-1; 9 nucleotides line up with TRBD2. Trimming took 3 bases from V and 3 from J; bases not matched to a gene: 7. The CDR3 is 16 residues long. Germline CDR1 SGHRS, CDR2 YFSETQ. CDR3 in amino acids: CASSWLAGEGYNEQFF. The CDR3 nucleotides are TGCGCCAGCAGCTGGTTAGCGGGGGAGGGCTACAATGAGCAGTTCTTC.

The chain is built from TRBV5-4 and TRBJ2-5; D gene ambiguous. V lost 0 bases and J 1 base, leaving 7 bases between the germline ends. Germline loops: CDR1 SGHNT, CDR2 YYREEE (reference sequence). This CDR3 is 14 amino acids long. CDR3 region: CASSLAHTQETQYF. The CDR3 nucleotides are TGTGCCAGCAGCTTGGCCCACACCCAAGAGACCCAGTACTTC.

In this sample, this clone turned up a few times. The rearrangement joins TRBV15 to TRBJ2-5, with D perhaps matching TRBD1 (6 bases). The CDR3 is made up of 14 amino acids. Germline V gene lookup returns CDR1 LNHNV and CDR2 YYDKDF (reference sequence). The germline V and J ends were trimmed by 4 bases and 2 bases, with 11 bases remaining between them. CDR3 residues: CATSKGQRQETQYF. CDR3 nucleotide sequence: TGTGCCACCAGCAAAGGACAGCGACAAGAGACCCAGTACTTC. Full variable domain (outside the CDR3, taken from reference TRBV15 and TRBJ2-5): DAMVIQNPRYQVTQFGKPVTLSCSQTLNHNVMYWYQQKSSQAPKLLFHYYDKDFNNEADTPDNFQSRRPNTSFCFLDIRSPGLGDTAMYLCATSKGQRQETQYFGPGTRLLVL.

V usage is TRBV9 and J usage is TRBJ2-2; D unresolved. CDR1 is SGDLS, CDR2 YYNGEE, per germline. V was trimmed by 2 bases and J by 6 bases, leaving 17 bases between them. The CDR3 has 16 amino acids. CDR3 in DNA: TGTGCCAGCAGCGTCTTCGACTGGTCCGTGTCCGGGGAGCTGTTTTTT. Its protein product is CASSVFDWSVSGELFF.

The count of this clone is one. The identical CDR3 is also encoded by other nucleotide sequences in the sample. V gene TRBV13 combines with J gene TRBJ1-3; no clear D gene. The CDR3 sequence is 15 residues long. V lost 3 bases, J lost 2 bases, and 11 bases lay in between. Germline lookup yields CDR1 PRHDT and CDR2 FYEKMQ (reference sequence). The CDR3 nucleotides are TGTGCCAGCAGCTTCTACGGGAGGCCTGGAAACACCATATATTTT. As protein: CASSFYGRPGNTIYF.

The chain combines TRBV2 with TRBJ2-3, with a tentative D call TRBD2 (6 bases). This CDR3 has 16 amino acids. Germline V gene sequence: CDR1 SNHLY, CDR2 FYNNEI. Deletions cut 5 bases from V and 2 bases from J, with 17 bases between. The CDR3 spells CASSSVTSSATDTQYF. Here the CDR3 DNA reads TGTGCCAGCAGTTCCGTTACTAGCTCGGCCACAGATACGCAGTATTTT.